A single sample gave rise to the 6 T cell receptor beta chains below, sequenced in a study of blood T cell repertoires in COVID-19. Sequenced by immunoSEQ multiplex PCR; TCRdb stores in-frame clones only, minus some. The table shows about 140,000 clones, with over 60% occurring only once. Sequenced material: PBMCs or T cells enriched from blood (not recorded which). These receptors were obtained from a woman aged 45-60 years who had recovered from COVID-19.

This clone was seen repeatedly, ten times or more. The rearrangement uses TRBV27 and TRBJ2-7, with 11 bases aligning to TRBD2. V was clipped by 5 bases and J by 5 bases; unmatched bases: 8. CDR1 is MNHEY and CDR2 is SMNVEV in the germline V gene (reference sequence). The CDR3 length is 15 residues. CDR3 in amino acids: CASSAPGLAEDEQYF. CDR3 in DNA: TGTGCCAGCAGTGCCCCGGGACTAGCGGAAGACGAGCAGTACTTC.

The chain carries TRBV2 and TRBJ1-4; 9 positions agree with TRBD1. Losses at the gene ends were 8 bases for V and 6 bases for J; bases not matched to a gene: 7. The CDR3 runs 14 residues. Germline lookup yields CDR1 SNHLY and CDR2 FYNNEI. Here the CDR3 reads CASWKGQGDEKLFF. In DNA, the CDR3 is TGTGCCAGCTGGAAGGGACAGGGAGATGAAAAACTGTTTTTT.

For the CDR3, the DNA is TGTGCCATCAGTGACCCCAGGGCCACCGGGGAGCTGTTTTTT. It codes for CAISDPRATGELFF. The J gene is TRBJ2-2, the V gene TRBV10-3, with TRBD1 as a possible D gene (5 bases). Germline values: CDR1 ENHRY, CDR2 SYGVKD. Between the trimmed V and J ends, which lost 3 bases and 4 bases, there was a span of 9 bases. The CDR3 sequence is 14 residues long.

This chain joins TRBV7-8 and TRBJ2-7, with 8 bases lining up with TRBD1. Germline lookup yields CDR1 SGHVS and CDR2 FQNEAQ. V gave up 7 bases and J gave up 5 bases; unmatched junction bases: 10. This CDR3 region has 14 residues. CDR3 residues: CASNERQGAHEQYF. CDR3 nucleotide sequence: TGTGCCAGCAACGAGAGGCAGGGGGCTCACGAGCAGTACTTC.

This chain links TRBV4-2 with TRBJ2-3; 12 bases align to TRBD2. CDR1 LGHNA and CDR2 YNFKEQ come from the germline V gene. V trimming: 6 bases; J trimming: 4 bases; junction bases outside the gene matches: 8. The CDR3 loop spans 16 amino acids. CDR3 DNA: TGTGCCAGCAGTTACACGACTAGCGGGGGCCCAGATACGCAGTATTTT. Translated: CASSYTTSGGPDTQYF.

The chain is built from TRBV25-1 and TRBJ1-1; the match to TRBD1 covers 7 bases. The ends lost 7 bases at V and 4 bases at J; junction bases unmatched: 6. Germline assignment: CDR1 MGHDK and CDR2 SYGVNS. CDR3 size: 13 residues. The DNA of the CDR3 is TGTGCCAGCAATTTTCAGGGGGGCACTGAAGCTTTCTTT. Translating it yields CASNFQGGTEAFF.